These T cell receptor beta chains were read from a single sample in a study of molecular identifiers for immune sequencing clone quantification. TCRdb re-called the PCR reads with MiXCR, one entry per CDR3 protein. The table lists roughly 320,000 distinct CDR3 sequences, 20% to 25% of them singletons. Sequencing was carried out using naive CD8+ T cells from blood, with Jurkat cell RNA spiked in. All receptors come from a human donor in good health. Some libraries in this study had Jurkat cell RNA spiked in. Both conserved end residues are part of each CDR3. Fields, in order: J gene, D gene, clone size, V gene, CDR3 DNA, CDR3 protein. D genes are given only for firm matches. Rows may omit the clone size; those that give it use once, few, many or a size class.

j_gene: TRBJ1-1; d_gene: .; abundance: many; v_gene: TRBV3-1; CDR3nt: TGTGCCAGCAGCCCAACACCCGGGAGCAACACTGAAGCTTTCTTT; CDR3aa: CASSPTPGSNTEAFF
j_gene: TRBJ2-1; d_gene: TRBD2; abundance: many; v_gene: TRBV5-6; CDR3nt: TGTGCCAGCAGCTCGGAAGCGGGAGCTCGGTTGCAGTTCTTC; CDR3aa: CASSSEAGARLQFF
j_gene: TRBJ2-1; d_gene: .; abundance: .; v_gene: TRBV10-1; CDR3nt: TGCGCCAGCAGTGAGTCTTCGAGGGATGAGCAGTTCTTC; CDR3aa: CASSESSRDEQFF
j_gene: TRBJ2-3; d_gene: .; abundance: many; v_gene: TRBV5-1; CDR3nt: TGCGCCAGCAGCCGGGACTTCACCACAGATACGCAGTATTTT; CDR3aa: CASSRDFTTDTQYF
j_gene: TRBJ2-7; d_gene: TRBD2; abundance: many; v_gene: TRBV20-1; CDR3nt: TGCAGTGCTAGGACTAGCGGGGTTGTCGAGCAGTACTTC; CDR3aa: CSARTSGVVEQYF
j_gene: TRBJ2-7; d_gene: .; abundance: .; v_gene: TRBV18; CDR3nt: TGTGCCAGCTCACCTCCGGGTCTCGCCTACGAGCAGCACTTC; CDR3aa: CASSPPGLAYEQHF
j_gene: TRBJ2-5; d_gene: TRBD1; abundance: many; v_gene: TRBV29-1; CDR3nt: TGCAGCGTTTGGGACAGACAAGAGACCCAGTACTTC; CDR3aa: CSVWDRQETQYF
j_gene: TRBJ2-3; d_gene: TRBD2; abundance: .; v_gene: TRBV20-1; CDR3nt: TGCAGTGCTGACCCTAGCGGGAGTACGGATTCGCAGTATTTT; CDR3aa: CSADPSGSTDSQYF
j_gene: TRBJ2-3; d_gene: .; abundance: few; v_gene: TRBV27; CDR3nt: TGTGCCAGCAGTTTATCGGACAACCCAAACACAGATACGCAGTATTTT; CDR3aa: CASSLSDNPNTDTQYF
j_gene: TRBJ1-1; d_gene: TRBD1; abundance: .; v_gene: TRBV5-1; CDR3nt: TGCGCCAGCAGCTTGGGGACAGGGCCTGAAGCTTTCTTT; CDR3aa: CASSLGTGPEAFF
j_gene: TRBJ2-7; d_gene: .; abundance: many; v_gene: TRBV3-1; CDR3nt: TGTGCCAGCAGCCAAGGTTTCTCCGAGCAGTACTTC; CDR3aa: CASSQGFSEQYF
j_gene: TRBJ2-2; d_gene: .; abundance: many; v_gene: TRBV13; CDR3nt: TGTGCCAGCAGCTTAGCTATTCATACGAACACCGGGGAGCTGTTTTTT; CDR3aa: CASSLAIHTNTGELFF
j_gene: TRBJ2-2; d_gene: TRBD1; abundance: many; v_gene: TRBV2; CDR3nt: TGTGCCACCCGGGACAGGGCGAACACCGGGGAGCTGTTTTTT; CDR3aa: CATRDRANTGELFF
j_gene: TRBJ2-7; d_gene: TRBD1; abundance: few; v_gene: TRBV4-1; CDR3nt: TGCGCCAGCAGCCCAGCCGGGACAGGGATCTACGAGCAGTACTTC; CDR3aa: CASSPAGTGIYEQYF
j_gene: TRBJ2-3; d_gene: .; abundance: many; v_gene: TRBV6-5; CDR3nt: TGTGCCAGCAGTTACTCGAGGGGGGGCACAGATACGCAGTATTTT; CDR3aa: CASSYSRGGTDTQYF
j_gene: TRBJ1-1; d_gene: TRBD1; abundance: many; v_gene: TRBV7-6; CDR3nt: TGTGCCAGCGCTCCGGACAGGATGAACACTGAAGCTTTCTTT; CDR3aa: CASAPDRMNTEAFF
j_gene: TRBJ2-1; d_gene: TRBD2; abundance: .; v_gene: TRBV12-3/TRBV12-4; CDR3nt: TGTGCCAGCAGTTTGGCGGGGGATGGATACAATGAGCAGTTCTTC; CDR3aa: CASSLAGDGYNEQFF
j_gene: TRBJ2-3; d_gene: .; abundance: many; v_gene: TRBV13; CDR3nt: TGTGCCAGCAGCTCCGGCAGAGTTCACCTTACTAGCACAGATACGCAGTATTTT; CDR3aa: CASSSGRVHLTSTDTQYF
j_gene: TRBJ1-4; d_gene: .; abundance: many; v_gene: TRBV29-1; CDR3nt: TGCAGCGTTGAAGACAGCTTAGGAGGAACTAATGAAAAACTGTTTTTT; CDR3aa: CSVEDSLGGTNEKLFF
j_gene: TRBJ1-1; d_gene: TRBD1; abundance: .; v_gene: TRBV19; CDR3nt: TGTGCCAGCCAGCAAGGGGACAGGGGAGTAACTGAAGCTTTCTTT; CDR3aa: CASQQGDRGVTEAFF
j_gene: TRBJ2-5; d_gene: .; abundance: many; v_gene: TRBV6-5; CDR3nt: TGTGCCACAGCTGAGATCTCCGGGACATTCCAAGAGACCCAGTACTTC; CDR3aa: CATAEISGTFQETQYF
j_gene: TRBJ2-3; d_gene: .; abundance: .; v_gene: TRBV24-1; CDR3nt: TGTGCCACCGGGGACCTCACAGATACGCAGTATTTT; CDR3aa: CATGDLTDTQYF
j_gene: TRBJ2-1; d_gene: .; abundance: .; v_gene: TRBV16; CDR3nt: TGTGCCAGCAGCCGGGAGAGTGAGCAGTTCTTC; CDR3aa: CASSRESEQFF